A selection of T cell receptor beta chains follows, all from one sample in a study of OX40 agonist ivuxolimab in advanced cancers. Libraries were prepared by immunoSEQ multiplex PCR; TCRdb keeps only in-frame clonotypes and omits some of them. The table has 70,000 to 90,000 clones, about 90% seen once. The sample here was CD4+ or CD8+ T cells sorted from blood, taken in a trial of the OX40 agonist ivuxolimab. These receptors all come from an adult with an advanced solid tumor such as melanoma, head and neck, liver or kidney cancer. The conserved cysteine and the conserved F or W are not part of the CDR3 here. Clone size is stated in some rows and not others, as once, few, many or a class when expanded.

v_gene: TRBV11-2
abundance: NA
CDR3aa: ASSLAGLAGDNEQF

v_gene: TRBV9
abundance: NA
CDR3aa: ASSSGANVLT

v_gene: TRBV9
abundance: NA
CDR3aa: ASSPRRVAGPYNEQF

v_gene: TRBV27
abundance: NA
CDR3aa: ASSWGTATTDTQY

v_gene: TRBV30
abundance: NA
CDR3aa: AWSGFESLGKLF

v_gene: TRBV28
abundance: NA
CDR3aa: ASSLWGGRNEQF

v_gene: TRBV7-2
abundance: NA
CDR3aa: ASSLARDREQF

v_gene: TRBV14
abundance: few
CDR3aa: ASSQELPHYGYT

v_gene: TRBV2
abundance: NA
CDR3aa: ASSEGTSGRRPYNEQF

v_gene: TRBV7-9
abundance: NA
CDR3aa: ASSLGLAGSYNEQF

v_gene: TRBV27
abundance: NA
CDR3aa: ASSPIGPAASEQY

v_gene: TRBV5-5
abundance: NA
CDR3aa: ASSLDHQSRF

v_gene: TRBV7-2
abundance: NA
CDR3aa: ASSFNTGELF

v_gene: TRBV7-3
abundance: NA
CDR3aa: ASSLGLGTEQF

v_gene: TRBV4-2
abundance: NA
CDR3aa: ASSQELGVWNEQF

v_gene: TRBV28
abundance: NA
CDR3aa: ASRNSPGGYASGYT

v_gene: TRBV30
abundance: NA
CDR3aa: AWSVGAGLHTQY

v_gene: TRBV11-3
abundance: NA
CDR3aa: ASSRGVLPYNEQF

v_gene: TRBV20-1
abundance: NA
CDR3aa: SARGVD

v_gene: TRBV28
abundance: NA
CDR3aa: ASSSLTARAGTEAF

v_gene: TRBV19
abundance: NA
CDR3aa: ASSIRDRGGQPQH

v_gene: TRBV4-3
abundance: NA
CDR3aa: ASSQDLPRAIVSGNEQF

v_gene: TRBV6-5
abundance: once
CDR3aa: ASSYSPSGIGNTIY

v_gene: TRBV30
abundance: NA
CDR3aa: AWSVDNTEAF

v_gene: TRBV7-8
abundance: NA
CDR3aa: ASSFGQTQETQY

v_gene: TRBV7-2
abundance: few
CDR3aa: ASSLDRRRGYT

v_gene: TRBV6-5
abundance: NA
CDR3aa: ASSYHTASSYNEQF

v_gene: TRBV29-1
abundance: NA
CDR3aa: SVARVPNYGYT

v_gene: TRBV4-1
abundance: NA
CDR3aa: ASSQRQGNQPQH

v_gene: TRBV19
abundance: NA
CDR3aa: ASSIELSDTQY

v_gene: TRBV28
abundance: NA
CDR3aa: ASSLLRREREAF

v_gene: TRBV19
abundance: NA
CDR3aa: ASTTGGDYGYT

v_gene: TRBV28
abundance: NA
CDR3aa: ASKGDREDAYEQY

v_gene: TRBV28
abundance: NA
CDR3aa: ASSSRAHAGNTIY

v_gene: TRBV13
abundance: NA
CDR3aa: ASSLGWEHNYGYT

v_gene: TRBV30
abundance: NA
CDR3aa: AWSVWGLATQETQY

v_gene: TRBV28
abundance: once
CDR3aa: ATENRGRGSYEQY

v_gene: TRBV27
abundance: NA
CDR3aa: ASSPIAGGPLNEQF

v_gene: TRBV15
abundance: NA
CDR3aa: ATAGGGEGQETQY

v_gene: TRBV7-8
abundance: NA
CDR3aa: ASSLHAGLAGIDTQY

v_gene: TRBV6-6
abundance: NA
CDR3aa: ASSYAQGARGYT

v_gene: TRBV5-1
abundance: NA
CDR3aa: ASSPTTTNTEAF

v_gene: TRBV9
abundance: NA
CDR3aa: ATAIGDGTEAF

v_gene: TRBV5-6
abundance: NA
CDR3aa: ASSLADYEQY

v_gene: TRBV5-4
abundance: few
CDR3aa: ASSLGGSPLH